In this sample, the clone carrying this T cell receptor (beta chain) turned up a few times. CDR1 MNHEY and CDR2 SMNVEV come from the germline V gene (reference sequence). CDR3 length: 15 amino acids. Trimming took 5 bases from V and 5 from J; bases not matched to a gene: 11. This sample was taken from a study of blood T cell repertoires in COVID-19. About the research overall: The origin of the acute and convalescent COVID-19 samples was the United States, Italy and Spain.

Per the authors' pipeline: Amplified reference gene primers provided the basis for estimating nucleated cell counts. Measured with immunoSEQ multiplex PCR; TCRdb has only the in-frame clones, and not every one. V, J and clone size reflect that table, while D and trimming were determined from the DNA. This table has 280,000 or so clones, approximately 85% appearing once. The sequence came from a human donor in a cohort sampled during active COVID-19. The sequenced material came from peripheral blood. The rearrangement uses TRBV27 and TRBJ2-5; TRBD1 matches at 7 bases. The CDR3 region has the DNA TGTGCCAGCAGTAGGGACAGAGCTTCGAGCGAGACCCAGTACTTC. It translates to CASSRDRASSETQYF.